Presented here are 5 T cell receptor beta chains from one specimen sequenced in a study of blood T cell repertoires in COVID-19. The data were produced by immunoSEQ multiplex PCR, yet TCRdb's version contains in-frame clones alone and is incomplete. The sample records more than 200,000 clones, 86% being singletons. Sequencing was performed on peripheral blood. Receptor source: a man aged 45-65 years with COVID-19, enrolled during active disease.

V gene TRBV7-8 combines with J gene TRBJ2-7; TRBD2 aligns across 9 bases. J gave up 3 bases and V 2 bases, and 26 bases lay outside the gene matches. Germline V gene sequence: CDR1 SGHVS, CDR2 FQNEAQ. The CDR3 covers 22 residues. The CDR3 sequence: CASSLKLKGLALPDRSHYEQYF. CDR3 in DNA: TGTGCCAGCAGCTTAAAATTGAAGGGACTAGCCTTACCCGACCGCAGCCACTACGAGCAGTACTTC. Using reference TRBV7-8 and TRBJ2-7 for the parts outside the CDR3, the full variable domain is GAGVSQSPRYKVAKRGQDVALRCDPISGHVSLFWYQQALGQGPEFLTYFQNEAQLDKSGLPSDRFFAERPEGSVSTLKIQRTQQEDSAVYLCASSLKLKGLALPDRSHYEQYFGPGTRLTVT.

The rearrangement uses TRBV2 and TRBJ1-2; perhaps TRBD1 as D (6 bases). The germline CDR1 and CDR2 sequences are SNHLY and FYNNEI. Trimming took 1 base from V and 5 from J, leaving 8 bases between them. This CDR3 has 13 residues. CDR3 sequence reads: CASSEEGEYGYTF. CDR3 coding DNA: TGTGCCAGCAGTGAAGAGGGGGAGTATGGCTACACCTTC.

The chain is built from TRBV30 and TRBJ2-7; no clear D gene. V was pared by 3 bases and J by 6 bases, with 9 bases between. Germline CDR1 reads GTSNPN; CDR2 reads SVGIG (reference sequence). The CDR3 consists of 11 residues. The CDR3 loop reads CAWRDTREQYF. DNA of the CDR3: TGTGCCTGGAGAGATACTCGCGAGCAGTACTTC.

This chain links TRBV7-9 with TRBJ1-2; TRBD1 aligns across 8 bases. Germline V gene sequence: CDR1 SEHNR, CDR2 FQNEAQ (reference sequence). This CDR3 is 18 amino acids long. J gave up 4 bases and V 2 bases, and 15 bases lay outside the gene matches. For the CDR3, the DNA is TGTGCCAGCAGCTTACTCGACGGACCAGGGGGCCCCAGCTATGGCTACACCTTC. The encoded protein is CASSLLDGPGGPSYGYTF.

This clone was detected only a few times. This sequence joins TRBV5-4 and TRBJ2-7; 8 bases fit TRBD1. The trim removed 0 bases at V and 6 bases at J, leaving 11 bases unmatched. The germline gives CDR1 SGHNT, CDR2 YYREEE (reference sequence). The CDR3 totals 16 residues. CDR3 amino acids: CASSLGATGEIGEQYF. For the CDR3, the DNA is TGTGCCAGCAGCTTGGGGGCGACAGGGGAGATAGGCGAGCAGTACTTC. Full variable domain (missing parts from reference TRBV5-4 and TRBJ2-7): ETGVTQSPTHLIKTRGQQVTLRCSSQSGHNTVSWYQQALGQGPQFIFQYYREEENGRGNFPPRFSGLQFPNYSSELNVNALELDDSALYLCASSLGATGEIGEQYFGPGTRLTVT.